This section outlines one T cell receptor (beta chain) sequence together with its context. The antigen this receptor binds is unknown. Per-nucleotide qualities are absent, and no much larger clonotype sits a single base away. These data originate in a study of T cell changes during pregnancy in multiple sclerosis (dated by TCRdb to about 2019). Describing the broader study: The study examined how the T cell repertoire changed over the course of pregnancy in women with multiple sclerosis.

For CDR1 and CDR2, the germline V gene lists SQVTM and ANQGSEA. From the cysteine up to the phenylalanine, the CDR3 has a length of 12 residues. Just the 36-base CDR3 DNA is kept, in frame starting at base 1. Trimming leaves V shorter by 6 bases and J shorter by 2 bases, with the junction holding 4 bases beyond the gene matches. The method behind the library was the immunoSEQ multiplex PCR assay. Entries here come from immuneACCESS through TCRdb and include only in-frame sequences with V and J called. Some clones fail to appear in such tables; in the studies checked, an unresolved V gene covers under half of the shortfall, and the cause of the remainder is unknown. This sample gives around 34,000 clones in total; 90% of them show up just once. Together, the top ten hold just over 4.5% of the sample.

This receptor was obtained from a female donor with multiple sclerosis, enrolled in a pregnancy study. The chain is assembled from TRBV29-1 and TRBJ2-7, with TRBD1 matching 7 junction bases. Sequences were derived from CD8+ T cells from peripheral blood mononuclear cells, sampled after pregnancy. CDR3 loop: CSVRRGTYEQYF. The sequenced DNA is TGCAGCGTACGCAGGGGGACCTACGAGCAGTACTTC.